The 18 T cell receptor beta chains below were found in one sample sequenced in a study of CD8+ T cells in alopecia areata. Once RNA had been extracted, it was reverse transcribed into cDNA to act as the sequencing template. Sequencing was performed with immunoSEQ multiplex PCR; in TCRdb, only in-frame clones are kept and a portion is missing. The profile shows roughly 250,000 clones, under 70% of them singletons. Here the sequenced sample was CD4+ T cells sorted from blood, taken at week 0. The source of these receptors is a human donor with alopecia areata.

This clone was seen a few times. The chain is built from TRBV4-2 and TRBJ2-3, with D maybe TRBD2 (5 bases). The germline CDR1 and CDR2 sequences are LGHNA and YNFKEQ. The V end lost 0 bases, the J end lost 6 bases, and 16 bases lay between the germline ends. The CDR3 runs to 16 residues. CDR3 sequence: CASSQEVASWFDTQYF. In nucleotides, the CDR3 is TGTGCCAGCAGCCAAGAGGTTGCTAGCTGGTTTGATACGCAGTATTTT.

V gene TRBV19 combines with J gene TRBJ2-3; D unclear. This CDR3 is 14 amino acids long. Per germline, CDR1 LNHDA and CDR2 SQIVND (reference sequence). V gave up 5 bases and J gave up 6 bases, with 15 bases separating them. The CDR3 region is CASSEGPTRDTQYF. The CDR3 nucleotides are TGTGCCAGTAGTGAAGGACCTACCAGGGATACGCAGTATTTT.

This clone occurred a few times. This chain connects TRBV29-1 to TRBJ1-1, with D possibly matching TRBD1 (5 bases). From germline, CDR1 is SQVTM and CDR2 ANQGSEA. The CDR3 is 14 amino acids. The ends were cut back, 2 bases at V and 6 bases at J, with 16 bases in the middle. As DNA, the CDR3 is TGCAGCGTTGAACGGGGCTTCCTTAGGCCTGAAGCTTTCTTT. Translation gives CSVERGFLRPEAFF.

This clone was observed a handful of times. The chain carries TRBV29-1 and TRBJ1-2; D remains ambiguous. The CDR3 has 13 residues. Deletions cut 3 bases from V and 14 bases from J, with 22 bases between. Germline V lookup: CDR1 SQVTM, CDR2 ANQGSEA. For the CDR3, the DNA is TGCAGCGTTGACAACAGCCTTGATTCTCACCGTACCTTC. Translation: CSVDNSLDSHRTF. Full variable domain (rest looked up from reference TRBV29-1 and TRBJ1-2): SAVISQKPSRDICQRGTSLTIQCQVDSQVTMMFWYRQQPGQSLTLIATANQGSEATYESGFVIDKFPISRPNLTFSTLTVSNMSPEDSSIYLCSVDNSLDSHRTFGSGTRLTVV.

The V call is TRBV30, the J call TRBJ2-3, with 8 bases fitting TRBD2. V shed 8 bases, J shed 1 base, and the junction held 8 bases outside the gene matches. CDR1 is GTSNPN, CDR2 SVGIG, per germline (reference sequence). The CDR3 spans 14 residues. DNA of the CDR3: TGTGCCCAACGCAGCGGGGGAGGCACAGATACGCAGTATTTT. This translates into CAQRSGGGTDTQYF.

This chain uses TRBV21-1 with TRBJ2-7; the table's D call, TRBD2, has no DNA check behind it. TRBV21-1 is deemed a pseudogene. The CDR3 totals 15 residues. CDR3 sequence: CASSKIAGRPVEQYF. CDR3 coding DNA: TGTGCCAGCAGCAAGATAGCGGGGCGCCCGGTCGAGCAGTACTTC.

The CDR3 loop reads CASSLMGMGPRTDTQYF. CDR3 bases: TGTGCCAGCAGCTTGATGGGGATGGGACCACGCACAGATACGCAGTATTTT. This chain connects TRBV5-6 to TRBJ2-3; D may correspond to TRBD1 or TRBD2 (5 bases each). CDR1 is SGHDT and CDR2 is YYEEEE in the germline V gene. The CDR3 is 17 amino acids. V was clipped by 1 base and J by 1 base, with 16 bases between them.

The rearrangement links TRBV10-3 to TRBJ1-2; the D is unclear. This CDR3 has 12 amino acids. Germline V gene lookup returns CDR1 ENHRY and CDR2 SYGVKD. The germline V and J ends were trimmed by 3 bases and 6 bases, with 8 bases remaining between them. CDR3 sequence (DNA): TGTGCCATCAGTGAAACATTGCATGGCTACACCTTC. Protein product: CAISETLHGYTF.

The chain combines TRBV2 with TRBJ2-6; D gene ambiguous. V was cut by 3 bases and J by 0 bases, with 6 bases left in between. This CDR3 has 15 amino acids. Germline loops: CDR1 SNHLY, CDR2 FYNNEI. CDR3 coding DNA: TGTGCCAGCAGTGACTGGGCCTCTGGGGCCAACGTCCTGACTTTC. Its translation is CASSDWASGANVLTF.

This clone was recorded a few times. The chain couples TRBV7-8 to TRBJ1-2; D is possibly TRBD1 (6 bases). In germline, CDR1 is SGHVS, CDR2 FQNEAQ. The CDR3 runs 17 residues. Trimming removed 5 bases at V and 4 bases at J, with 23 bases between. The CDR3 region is CASSQQGRTAPSYGYTF. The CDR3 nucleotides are TGTGCCAGCAGCCAGCAGGGGCGGACAGCTCCTTCCTATGGCTACACCTTC.

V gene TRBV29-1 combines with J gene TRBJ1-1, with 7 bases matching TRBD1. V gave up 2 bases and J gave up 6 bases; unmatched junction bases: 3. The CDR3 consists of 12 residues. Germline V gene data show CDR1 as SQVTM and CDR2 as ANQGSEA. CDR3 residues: CSVEPDRAEAFF. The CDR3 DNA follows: TGCAGCGTTGAACCTGACAGGGCTGAAGCTTTCTTT.

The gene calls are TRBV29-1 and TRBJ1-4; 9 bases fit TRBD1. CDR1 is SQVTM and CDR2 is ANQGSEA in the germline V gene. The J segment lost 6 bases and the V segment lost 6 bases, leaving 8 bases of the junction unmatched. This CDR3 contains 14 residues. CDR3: CSVGDRVFDEKLFF. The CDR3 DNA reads TGCAGCGTCGGGGACAGGGTCTTTGATGAAAAACTGTTTTTT.

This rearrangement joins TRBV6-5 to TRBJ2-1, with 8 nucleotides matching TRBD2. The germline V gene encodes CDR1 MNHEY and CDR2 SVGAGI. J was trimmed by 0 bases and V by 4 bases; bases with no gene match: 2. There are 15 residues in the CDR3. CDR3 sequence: CASSLAGSSYNEQFF. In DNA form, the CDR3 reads TGTGCCAGCAGTTTAGCGGGGAGCTCCTACAATGAGCAGTTCTTC.

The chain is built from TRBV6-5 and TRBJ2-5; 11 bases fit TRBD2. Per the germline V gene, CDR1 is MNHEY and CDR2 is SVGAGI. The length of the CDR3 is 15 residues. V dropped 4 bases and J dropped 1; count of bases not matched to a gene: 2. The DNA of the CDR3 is TGTGCCAGCAGTTCTAGCGGGGGGTCCCAAGAGACCCAGTACTTC. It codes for CASSSSGGSQETQYF.

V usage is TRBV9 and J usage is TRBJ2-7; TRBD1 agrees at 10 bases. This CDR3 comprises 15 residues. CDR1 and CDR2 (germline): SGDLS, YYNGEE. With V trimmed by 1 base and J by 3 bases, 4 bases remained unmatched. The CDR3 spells CASSVRWDRGYEQYF. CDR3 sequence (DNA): TGTGCCAGCAGCGTAAGGTGGGACAGGGGCTACGAGCAGTACTTC.

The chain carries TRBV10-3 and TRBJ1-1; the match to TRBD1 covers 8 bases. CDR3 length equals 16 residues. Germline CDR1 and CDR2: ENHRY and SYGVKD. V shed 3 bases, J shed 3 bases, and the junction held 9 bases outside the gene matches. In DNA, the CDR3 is TGTGCCATCAGTGATTCGAGGACAGGGTCTGACACTGAAGCTTTCTTT. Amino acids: CAISDSRTGSDTEAFF.

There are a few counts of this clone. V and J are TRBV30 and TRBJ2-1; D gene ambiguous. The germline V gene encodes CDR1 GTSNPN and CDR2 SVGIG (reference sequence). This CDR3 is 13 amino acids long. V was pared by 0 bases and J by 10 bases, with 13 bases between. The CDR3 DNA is TGTGCCTGGAGTGTAACAGCCCTAATGGAGCAGTTCTTC. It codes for CAWSVTALMEQFF. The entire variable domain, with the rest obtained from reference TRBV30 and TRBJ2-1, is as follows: SQTIHQWPATLVQPVGSPLSLECTVEGTSNPNLYWYRQAAGRGLQLLFYSVGIGQISSEVPQNLSASRPQDRQFILSSKKLLLSDSGFYLCAWSVTALMEQFFGPGTRLTVL.

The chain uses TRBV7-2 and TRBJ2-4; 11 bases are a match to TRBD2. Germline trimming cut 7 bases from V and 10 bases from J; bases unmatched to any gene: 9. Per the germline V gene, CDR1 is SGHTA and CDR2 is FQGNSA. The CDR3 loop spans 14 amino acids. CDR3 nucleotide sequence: TGTGCCAGCACCGGGACTAGCGGAAAAGGGATTCAGTACTTC. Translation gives CASTGTSGKGIQYF.